This T cell receptor beta chain was captured in a study of cytomegalovirus exposure and HLA in healthy donors. The PCR contained 60 Vbeta and 13 Jbeta primers. The method was immunoSEQ multiplex PCR; TCRdb's version includes in-frame clones alone and lacks a portion of them. This sample yields over 100,000 clones, of which around 74% are seen a single time; approximately 4.4% belongs to the top ten. Germline CDR1 SGHTA, CDR2 FQGNSA. The V gene lost 1 base and the J gene lost 0 bases, with 7 bases spanning the gap. The CDR3 is 15 residues long. The sample holds a few counts of this clone. Its antigen is undetermined. Regarding the study as a whole: CMV antigen specificity of three CMV-associated chains was confirmed in vitro.

The sequence was obtained from a man aged 30 to 45 in good health and CMV-seropositive. This chain connects TRBV7-2 to TRBJ1-3, with a possible D match to TRBD1 (6 bases). The sequenced material came from PBMCs. The CDR3 reads CASSLEQGSGNTIYF. In DNA, the CDR3 is TGTGCCAGCAGCTTAGAACAGGGCTCTGGAAACACCATATATTTT. The variable domain in full, with the rest retrieved from reference TRBV7-2 and TRBJ1-3, is GAGVSQSPSNKVTEKGKDVELRCDPISGHTALYWYRQSLGQGLEFLIYFQGNSAPDKSGLPSDRFSAERTGGSVSTLTIQRTQQEDSAVYLCASSLEQGSGNTIYFGEGSWLTVV.